The 30 T cell receptor beta chains listed next were all sequenced from one sample in a study of T cell repertoires in cytomegalovirus infection. MiXCR was run by TCRdb on the reads, yielding one entry per CDR3 protein. Among roughly 720,000 distinct CDR3 sequences listed, under 40% were seen once. The sequencing sample was made of PBMCs. These receptors came from a human donor in good health (CMV status not recorded). Some clones in this sample may be carry-over from other donors' samples.

The V and J genes are TRBV20-1 and TRBJ1-6; D might be TRBD1 (6 bases). Trimming left V 2 bases short and J 4 bases short, with 21 bases between. In germline, CDR1 is DFQATT, CDR2 SNEGSKA (reference sequence). The CDR3 contains 18 residues. CDR3 protein: CSARWSEGGSLYNSPLHF. The CDR3 DNA sequence: TGCAGTGCTAGATGGTCCGAGGGGGGCAGCTTATATAATTCACCCCTCCACTTT.

The rearrangement links TRBV25-1 to TRBJ2-5; 9 nucleotides match TRBD1. CDR3 size: 13 residues. The V and J ends lost 7 bases and 5 bases, in that order; junction bases with no gene match: 5. Germline V gives CDR1 MGHDK, CDR2 SYGVNS. The CDR3 spells CASIGQGLETQYF. The CDR3 DNA follows: TGTGCCAGCATCGGACAGGGGCTGGAGACCCAGTACTTC.

This rearrangement joins TRBV6-6 to TRBJ1-6, with a tentative D call TRBD1 (5 bases). Germline CDR1 is MNHNY and CDR2 is SVGAGI (reference sequence). The CDR3 is made up of 15 amino acids. V was clipped by 7 bases and J by 4 bases, with 14 bases between them. The CDR3 DNA sequence: TGTGCCAGCATTACGCGACAGTTTTATAATTCACCCCTCCACTTT. Encoded protein: CASITRQFYNSPLHF.

In this sample, this clonotype turned up once. This is likely a read error, given that the CDR3 carries no conserved phenylalanine or tryptophan at its end. The chain uses TRBV6-2 or TRBV6-3 and TRBJ1-4; 9 nucleotides match TRBD1. Losses at the gene ends were 4 bases for V and 5 bases for J; bases not matched to a gene: 8. The CDR3 runs 16 residues. From germline, CDR1 is MNHEY and CDR2 SVGEGT. The CDR3 bases are TGTGCCAGCAGTTTCACTTCCGGGACAGGGAATGAAAAACTGTTTTTG. Translating it yields CASSFTSGTGNEKLFL.

The chain has TRBV19 and TRBJ2-2; 15 bases line up with TRBD2. The CDR3 is 18 residues long. With 5 bases clipped from V and 1 base from J, the junction kept 5 bases outside the gene matches. Germline V CDR1 and CDR2: LNHDA, SQIVND (reference sequence). This CDR3 is CASSPPGLAGGNTGELFF. DNA of the CDR3: TGTGCCAGTAGTCCACCGGGACTAGCGGGGGGGAACACCGGGGAGCTGTTTTTT.

This clonotype has just one count. This sequence may be a read error, since a much larger clone differs from it by one base. The V call is TRBV7-2, the J call TRBJ1-5; TRBD1 matches at 7 bases. The CDR3 consists of 15 residues. Germline CDR1 and CDR2: SGHTA and FQGNSA. The CDR3 nucleotides read TGTTCCAGCAGCTTTCTCAGGGGGGCCAATCAGCCCCAGCATTTT. Translated: CSSSFLRGANQPQHF.

The rearrangement joins TRBV4-1 to TRBJ2-7, with 11 nucleotides matching TRBD2. Unmatched junction bases numbered 12, after V lost 4 bases and J lost 1 base. Germline loops: CDR1 MGHRA, CDR2 YSYEKL. The CDR3 totals 18 residues. The CDR3 DNA reads TGCGCCAGCAGCCTAACGGCGGTAGCGGGAGGGAATTCCTACGAGCAGTACTTC. Amino acids: CASSLTAVAGGNSYEQYF.

The CDR3 coding sequence is TGTGCCAGCTCCTGGACAGGGCGTGAAAAACTGTTTTTT. Encoded protein: CASSWTGREKLFF. The rearrangement joins TRBV7-2 to TRBJ1-4; 8 nucleotides agree with TRBD1. The CDR3 loop spans 13 amino acids. Trimming cost V 8 bases and J 7 bases; bases outside gene matches: 6. Germline V gives CDR1 SGHTA, CDR2 FQGNSA.

This clonotype was detected many times. V is TRBV10-3 and J is TRBJ2-7, with 13 bases lining up with TRBD2. The CDR3 has 19 amino acids. CDR1 is ENHRY, CDR2 SYGVKD, per germline. J gave up 4 bases and V 11 bases, and 23 bases lay outside the gene matches. The CDR3 spells CASRGTSWGTSGTAYEQYF. The CDR3 DNA is TGTGCCTCCCGGGGAACGTCTTGGGGGACTAGCGGGACCGCGTACGAGCAGTACTTC.

The gene calls are TRBV28 and TRBJ1-2; 8 bases map to TRBD1. Germline CDR1 and CDR2: MDHEN and SYDVKM. Germline trimming cut 2 bases from V and 5 bases from J; bases unmatched to any gene: 10. CDR3 length: 16 amino acids. CDR3 nucleotides: TGTGCCAGCAGTTTACCCCGGCAGGGGGCAGGTTATGGCTACACCTTC. Translation: CASSLPRQGAGYGYTF.

This clonotype was observed a handful of times. This sequence joins TRBV5-1 and TRBJ1-1; D call uncertain. This CDR3 has 16 residues. Germline CDR1 reads SGHRS; CDR2 reads YFSETQ. V lost 0 bases and J lost 0, with 12 bases in between. CDR3 nucleotide sequence: TGCGCCAGCAGCTTGGAGGGTCACATTTTGAACACTGAAGCTTTCTTT. The encoded protein is CASSLEGHILNTEAFF.

This clonotype was detected a few times. This chain uses TRBV2 with TRBJ1-4; D ambiguous. This CDR3 spans 11 amino acids. Trimming pared 3 bases from V and 15 bases from J, leaving 11 bases between. CDR1 SNHLY and CDR2 FYNNEI come from the germline V gene. CDR3 amino acids: CASSDATSVFF. The CDR3 region has the DNA TGTGCCAGCAGTGATGCAACTTCGGTGTTTTTT.

A few counts support this clonotype. Here the CDR3 reads CASSETPLADNSPLHF. CDR3 nucleotide sequence: TGTGCCAGCAGTGAGACACCGTTGGCCGATAATTCACCCCTCCACTTT. The rearrangement uses TRBV6-1 and TRBJ1-6; D not certain. V was pared by 3 bases and J by 5 bases, with 14 bases between. The germline V gene encodes CDR1 MNHNS and CDR2 SASEGT. This CDR3 has 16 amino acids.

This clonotype was found a few times. This chain connects TRBV6-1 to TRBJ2-2; D may be TRBD1 (5 bases). The V and J ends lost 10 bases and 0 bases respectively, with 9 bases between them. The CDR3 runs to 13 residues. Germline loops: CDR1 MNHNS, CDR2 SASEGT. The CDR3 sequence: CATKTANTGELFF. In DNA, the CDR3 is TGTGCCACCAAGACAGCGAACACCGGGGAGCTGTTTTTT.

The chain has TRBV19 and TRBJ1-1; tentative D call: TRBD1 (6 bases). The CDR3 sequence is 13 residues long. Deletions cut 7 bases from V and 1 base from J, with 10 bases between. CDR1 LNHDA and CDR2 SQIVND come from the germline V gene (reference sequence). As DNA, the CDR3 is TGTGCCAGTAATACAGGGACGAACACTGAAGCTTTCTTT. Translating gives CASNTGTNTEAFF.

CDR3: CASSFSVETYEQYF. The CDR3 coding sequence is TGTGCCAGCAGCTTTTCGGTCGAAACCTACGAGCAGTACTTC. This sequence joins TRBV7-4 and TRBJ2-7; unclear D gene. This CDR3 comprises 14 residues. V was pared by 3 bases and J by 2 bases, with 11 bases between. The V gene's germline CDR1 is SGHVT and CDR2 SQSDAQ. Full variable domain (rest looked up from reference TRBV7-4 and TRBJ2-7): GAGVSQSPRYKVAKRGRDVALRCDSISGHVTLYWYRQTLGQGSEVLTYSQSDAQRDKSGRPSGRFSAERPERSVSTLKIQRTEQGDSAVYLCASSFSVETYEQYFGPGTRLTVT.

This clonotype was picked up a small number of times. V is TRBV5-4 and J is TRBJ2-7; the match to TRBD2 covers 7 bases. Germline CDR1 is SGHNT and CDR2 is YYREEE (reference sequence). The V segment lost 1 base and the J segment 0 bases; nucleotides outside the gene matches: 4. The CDR3 totals 15 residues. The CDR3 reads CASSLKLARSYEQYF. In DNA, the CDR3 is TGTGCCAGCAGCTTGAAACTAGCGCGCTCCTACGAGCAGTACTTC.

Many counts were recorded for this clonotype. This chain joins TRBV7-6 and TRBJ2-3; D perhaps matches TRBD2 (6 bases). CDR1 is SGHVS and CDR2 is FNYEAQ in the germline V gene. With 5 bases removed from V and 2 bases from J, the gap between germline ends came to 11 bases. The CDR3 has 14 residues. The CDR3 sequence is CASSIGLHTDTQYF. The CDR3 DNA reads as TGTGCCAGCAGCATCGGACTACACACAGATACGCAGTATTTT. The entire variable domain, with the rest obtained from reference TRBV7-6 and TRBJ2-3, is as follows: GAGVSQSPRYKVTKRGQDVALRCDPISGHVSLYWYRQALGQGPEFLTYFNYEAQQDKSGLPNDRFSAERPEGSISTLTIQRTEQRDSAMYRCASSIGLHTDTQYFGPGTRLTVL.

This chain uses TRBV6-1 with TRBJ1-5; tentative D call: TRBD1 (5 bases). Germline V gene lookup returns CDR1 MNHNS and CDR2 SASEGT. Trimming stripped 5 bases from V and 5 bases from J, with 13 bases between. The CDR3 is 14 residues long. The CDR3 nucleotides are TGTGCCAGCAGTTTAGGGGCGAAGTATCAGCCCCAGCATTTT. Translated: CASSLGAKYQPQHF.

V gene TRBV27 combines with J gene TRBJ2-1; 7 bases are a match to TRBD2. The CDR3 has 16 amino acids. V lost 3 bases and J lost 4; bases outside the gene matches: 9. In germline, CDR1 is MNHEY, CDR2 SMNVEV (reference sequence). The CDR3 DNA is TGTGCCAGCAGTTTTTACGGGCGGGAGAGATACAATGAGCAGTTCTTC. Encoded protein: CASSFYGRERYNEQFF.

This clonotype was observed many times. J is TRBJ2-5 and V is TRBV28; 9 bases fit TRBD1. Per germline, CDR1 MDHEN and CDR2 SYDVKM. The CDR3 runs 15 residues. V shed 8 bases and J 0 bases; nucleotides not matched to a gene: 7. In nucleotides, the CDR3 is TGTGCCAGCCAACCGGGACAGGGCTACCAAGAGACCCAGTACTTC. This encodes CASQPGQGYQETQYF.

This clonotype was seen a handful of times. The gene calls are TRBV29-1 and TRBJ1-2, with D perhaps matching TRBD1 (5 bases). The germline V gene encodes CDR1 SQVTM and CDR2 ANQGSEA. The CDR3 totals 13 residues. Trimming shortened V by 5 bases and J by 0 bases, and 10 bases separated the two germline ends. CDR3 sequence: CSVRGEPNYGYTF. For the CDR3, the DNA is TGCAGCGTTAGAGGGGAACCTAACTATGGCTACACCTTC.

V is TRBV7-6 and J is TRBJ2-3; 9 positions agree with TRBD2. The V gene's germline CDR1 is SGHVS and CDR2 FNYEAQ. J gave up 4 bases and V 4 bases, and 6 bases lay outside the gene matches. The CDR3 spans 15 residues. CDR3 sequence: CASSSLAGESDTQYF. CDR3 DNA: TGTGCCAGCAGCTCATTAGCGGGGGAATCAGATACGCAGTATTTT.

This chain connects TRBV20-1 to TRBJ2-1, with TRBD2 matching over 8 bases. The V segment lost 2 bases and the J segment 0 bases; nucleotides outside the gene matches: 9. The CDR3 runs 17 residues. The germline gives CDR1 DFQATT, CDR2 SNEGSKA (reference sequence). The CDR3 DNA sequence: TGCAGTGCTAGAAGTCTGCGGAGCGGGAGCTCCTACAATGAGCAGTTCTTC. Translated, it gives CSARSLRSGSSYNEQFF.

To note about this clonotype: A much larger clone is a single base away; this may be a read error. The rearrangement joins TRBV7-8 to TRBJ2-7, with a weak D call TRBD1 (5 bases). The V gene's germline CDR1 is SGHVS and CDR2 FQNEAQ. The CDR3 is 12 amino acids. The DNA for the CDR3 is TGTGCCAGCAGCTCCAGGGAATACGAGCAGTCCTTC. This encodes CASSSREYEQSF.

The chain links TRBV28 to TRBJ2-7, with D maybe TRBD2 (7 bases). Deletions cut 3 bases from V and 3 bases from J, with 12 bases between. The germline CDR1 and CDR2 sequences are MDHEN and SYDVKM. The CDR3 runs to 14 residues. The CDR3 DNA reads TGTGCCAGCAGTTTCGGGGGGCTCCTCTACGAGCAGTACTTC. Its protein is CASSFGGLLYEQYF.

This chain connects TRBV24-1 to TRBJ1-5; the D gene is possibly TRBD1 (5 bases). Trimming removed 4 bases from V and 1 base from J, with 13 bases in between. The germline gives CDR1 KGHDR, CDR2 SFDVKD. The CDR3 totals 16 residues. CDR3 amino acids: CATSEGRGGSNQPQHF. In DNA, the CDR3 is TGTGCCACCAGTGAAGGTAGGGGAGGGAGCAATCAGCCCCAGCATTTT.

The chain employs TRBV20-1 and TRBJ1-6; D possibly corresponds to TRBD1 (6 bases). V was clipped by 0 bases and J by 10 bases, with 22 bases between them. Germline values: CDR1 DFQATT, CDR2 SNEGSKA (reference sequence). The CDR3 loop spans 17 amino acids. CDR3 sequence reads: CSARDTTRGVVWSPLHF. The CDR3 bases are TGCAGTGCTAGAGATACGACGAGGGGGGTGGTATGGTCACCCCTCCACTTT.

J is TRBJ1-1 and V is TRBV28; 7 bases agree with TRBD1. There are 15 residues in the CDR3. Germline V gene data show CDR1 as MDHEN and CDR2 as SYDVKM. V shed 5 bases, J shed 1 base, and the junction held 7 bases outside the gene matches. This CDR3 reads CASSQLRTGNTEAFF. The DNA of the CDR3 is TGTGCCAGCAGTCAACTACGGACAGGGAACACTGAAGCTTTCTTT.

This chain links TRBV5-6 with TRBJ1-5, with D hard to call. V dropped 1 base and J dropped 5 bases, with 10 bases sitting between them. Germline V gene data show CDR1 as SGHDT and CDR2 as YYEEEE. The CDR3 covers 14 residues. CDR3 DNA: TGTGCCAGCAGCTTGATTTCGGATCATCAGCCCCAGCATTTT. It translates to CASSLISDHQPQHF.